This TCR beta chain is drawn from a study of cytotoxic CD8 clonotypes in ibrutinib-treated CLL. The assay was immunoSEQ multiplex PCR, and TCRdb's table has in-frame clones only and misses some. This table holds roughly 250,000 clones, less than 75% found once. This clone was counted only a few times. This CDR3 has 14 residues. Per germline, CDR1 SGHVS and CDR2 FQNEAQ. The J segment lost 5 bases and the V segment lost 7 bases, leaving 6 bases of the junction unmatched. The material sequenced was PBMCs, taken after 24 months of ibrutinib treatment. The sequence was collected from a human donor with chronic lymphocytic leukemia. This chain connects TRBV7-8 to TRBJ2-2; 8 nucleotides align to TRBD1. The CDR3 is CASTWTGSTGELFF. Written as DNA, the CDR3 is TGTGCCAGCACCTGGACAGGGAGTACCGGGGAGCTGTTTTTT.